This T cell receptor (beta chain) derives from a study of blood T cell repertoires in COVID-19. Methods used by the authors: How many nucleated cells were present was estimated from reference gene primer amplification. Sequencing used immunoSEQ multiplex PCR; TCRdb keeps in-frame clones, though not all of them. V, J and clone size are those of that table, while D and trimming were read from the DNA. The sample has some 330,000 clones, around 92% seen once. V trimming: 5 bases; J trimming: 1 base; junction bases outside the gene matches: 7. Looked up from germline, CDR1 is SGHVS and CDR2 is FQNEAQ. The CDR3 sequence is 15 residues long.

This rearrangement joins TRBV7-8 to TRBJ2-7; 8 bases match TRBD2. This receptor was obtained from a woman aged 30 to 39 with COVID-19, enrolled during active disease. Material: peripheral blood. The CDR3 coding sequence is TGTGCCAGCAGCCCCCGGGAGGGGGGATCCTACGAGCAGTACTTC. Translating gives CASSPREGGSYEQYF.